Presented here are 14 T cell receptor beta chains from one specimen sequenced in a study of blood T cell repertoires in COVID-19. Clones were sequenced by immunoSEQ multiplex PCR, and TCRdb holds only the in-frame ones, with some missing. The sample includes roughly 150,000 clones, around 81% of them seen just once. Material for sequencing was peripheral blood. These receptors came from a man aged 60 to 75 with active or convalescent COVID-19.

V usage is TRBV11-3 and J usage is TRBJ2-5; 7 positions agree with TRBD1. Unmatched junction bases numbered 11, after V lost 3 bases and J lost 4 bases. CDR1 and CDR2 from the germline V gene are SGHNT and YENEEA. This CDR3 has 16 amino acids. This CDR3 reads CASSLGLTGDGETQYF. The CDR3 DNA sequence: TGTGCCAGCAGCTTGGGCTTAACAGGGGATGGAGAGACCCAGTACTTC.

V and J are TRBV4-1 and TRBJ2-1; 11 nucleotides agree with TRBD2. Germline trimming cut 5 bases from V and 2 bases from J; bases unmatched to any gene: 5. In germline, CDR1 is MGHRA, CDR2 YSYEKL. The CDR3 length is 16 residues. CDR3 sequence (DNA): TGCGCCAGCAGCGCCGGGACTAGCGGAGCCTACAATGAGCAGTTCTTC. It specifies CASSAGTSGAYNEQFF.

The rearrangement uses TRBV5-6 and TRBJ2-2, with D perhaps TRBD1 (5 bases). Germline V gene lookup returns CDR1 SGHDT and CDR2 YYEEEE. Trimming shortened V by 0 bases and J by 4 bases, and 10 bases separated the two germline ends. The CDR3 covers 15 residues. Here the CDR3 reads CASSLARQGTGELFF. CDR3 bases: TGTGCCAGCAGCTTGGCCAGGCAGGGCACCGGGGAGCTGTTTTTT. The full variable domain, rest sourced from reference TRBV5-6 and TRBJ2-2, is DAGVTQSPTHLIKTRGQQVTLRCSPKSGHDTVSWYQQALGQGPQFIFQYYEEEERQRGNFPDRFSGHQFPNYSSELNVNALLLGDSALYLCASSLARQGTGELFFGEGSRLTVL.

The J gene is TRBJ2-5, the V gene TRBV28; 10 nucleotides match TRBD1. Trimming removed 6 bases from V and 2 bases from J; junction bases left unmatched: 12. The CDR3 is 17 amino acids. The germline V gene encodes CDR1 MDHEN and CDR2 SYDVKM. DNA of the CDR3: TGTGCCAGCAGACCCCTACGCCGGACAGGGGGGCAAGAGACCCAGTACTTC. Translation gives CASRPLRRTGGQETQYF.

This chain links TRBV7-9 with TRBJ1-3; 7 bases agree with TRBD1. This CDR3 region has 17 residues. Trimming cost V 3 bases and J 2 bases; bases outside gene matches: 10. Germline V gene lookup returns CDR1 SEHNR and CDR2 FQNEAQ (reference sequence). CDR3 loop: CASSFSPVQGTGNTIYF. Written as DNA, the CDR3 is TGTGCCAGCAGCTTTAGCCCGGTACAGGGGACTGGAAACACCATATATTTT.

The table lists this clone with a few counts. The rearrangement links TRBV27 to TRBJ1-6; the match to TRBD1 covers 9 bases. CDR3 length: 15 amino acids. Losses at the gene ends were 5 bases for V and 9 bases for J; bases not matched to a gene: 8. CDR1 MNHEY and CDR2 SMNVEV come from the germline V gene (reference sequence). This CDR3 is CASSLYRGHGSPLHF. In nucleotides, the CDR3 is TGTGCCAGCAGTCTGTACAGGGGGCACGGTTCACCCCTCCACTTT.

The rearrangement joins TRBV7-8 to TRBJ2-2; D is possibly TRBD2 (5 bases). V was shortened by 5 bases and J by 2 bases, with 15 bases between the two germline ends. Germline V gene data show CDR1 as SGHVS and CDR2 as FQNEAQ. This CDR3 region has 16 residues. This CDR3 is CASSPQTGSNTGELFF. Here the CDR3 DNA reads TGTGCCAGCAGCCCACAAACTGGGAGCAACACCGGGGAGCTGTTTTTT.

The V and J genes are TRBV10-1 and TRBJ2-2, with a weak D call TRBD2 (5 bases). The CDR3 runs to 15 residues. Germline loops: CDR1 WNHNN, CDR2 SYGVQD (reference sequence). Between the trimmed V and J ends, which lost 4 bases and 0 bases, there was a span of 9 bases. The CDR3 protein is CASSAEGTNTGELFF. The CDR3 nucleotides are TGCGCCAGCAGTGCTGAGGGAACGAACACCGGGGAGCTGTTTTTT.

The chain is built from TRBV6-6 and TRBJ1-4; D is perhaps TRBD1 (5 bases). The CDR3 runs to 16 residues. CDR1 is MNHNY, CDR2 SVGAGI, per germline (reference sequence). Trimming stripped 7 bases from V and 5 bases from J, with 20 bases between. As DNA, the CDR3 is TGTGCCAGCATCCTTCGGAGGGCGGGGCTGAATGAAAAACTGTTTTTT. It translates to CASILRRAGLNEKLFF.

The sample holds a few counts of this clone. The V gene is TRBV6-5, the J gene TRBJ1-3; a possible D gene is TRBD1 (5 bases). The V end lost 2 bases, the J end lost 0 bases, and 11 bases lay between the germline ends. Germline V gene lookup returns CDR1 MNHEY and CDR2 SVGAGI. This CDR3 contains 16 residues. This chain's CDR3 is CASSYRFQGSGNTIYF. The CDR3 nucleotides are TGTGCCAGCAGTTACCGGTTTCAGGGCTCTGGAAACACCATATATTTT.

The chain recombines TRBV7-6 with TRBJ2-3, with 10 bases identical to TRBD2. The CDR3 runs to 16 residues. Germline V gene lookup returns CDR1 SGHVS and CDR2 FNYEAQ. Trimming at V came to 4 bases and at J to 4 bases, leaving 8 bases not matched to a gene. In nucleotides, the CDR3 is TGTGCCAGCAGCTCGTTTAGCGGGGGGAACGCAGATACGCAGTATTTT. Its protein product is CASSSFSGGNADTQYF. Based on the CDR3 plus reference TRBV7-6 and TRBJ2-3, the full variable domain is GAGVSQSPRYKVTKRGQDVALRCDPISGHVSLYWYRQALGQGPEFLTYFNYEAQQDKSGLPNDRFSAERPEGSISTLTIQRTEQRDSAMYRCASSSFSGGNADTQYFGPGTRLTVL.

The chain carries TRBV9 and TRBJ2-3, with a possible D match to TRBD2 (6 bases). The CDR3 sequence is 16 residues long. Trimming pared 1 base from V and 0 bases from J, leaving 12 bases between. Germline V gene lookup returns CDR1 SGDLS and CDR2 YYNGEE. DNA of the CDR3: TGTGCCAGCAGCGTACTGTTTAGCGGAAGCACAGATACGCAGTATTTT. Amino acids: CASSVLFSGSTDTQYF.

This clone turned up a few times. The CDR3: CASSTRETQYF. In DNA, the CDR3 is TGTGCCAGTAGTACCCGGGAGACCCAGTACTTC. V gene TRBV19 combines with J gene TRBJ2-5; no clear D. The V end was cut by 4 bases, the J end by 5 bases, with 5 bases between. Germline V CDR1 and CDR2: LNHDA, SQIVND (reference sequence). The CDR3 loop spans 11 amino acids.

This chain joins TRBV6-1 and TRBJ1-5; D unresolved. Trimming took off 3 bases at V and 3 bases at J, with 6 bases between the two ends. The CDR3 runs to 13 residues. Germline V gene lookup returns CDR1 MNHNS and CDR2 SASEGT. Here the CDR3 reads CASSERFNQPQHF. CDR3 DNA sequence: TGTGCCAGCAGTGAGCGCTTCAATCAGCCCCAGCATTTT.